The 30 T cell receptor beta chains below come from one sample, sequenced in a study of PD-L1 blockade in urothelial cancer. Noted time point: pretreatment peripheral blood. Produced via immunoSEQ multiplex PCR; TCRdb's table is partial and in-frame only. The table records roughly 90,000 clones, 70% to 90% of them present only once. Sample: PBMCs, taken around atezolizumab (anti-PD-L1) treatment. The receptors stem from a woman older than 75 with urothelial cancer.

This CDR3 reads CASSSVALAFELFF. CDR3 coding DNA: TGCGCCAGCAGCTCAGTCGCTCTAGCGTTCGAGCTGTTTTTT. The chain employs TRBV4-1 and TRBJ2-2; maybe TRBD2 (6 bases). The V end was cut by 5 bases, the J end by 11 bases, with 18 bases between. Germline assignment: CDR1 MGHRA and CDR2 YSYEKL. This CDR3 spans 14 amino acids.

The V gene is TRBV28, the J gene TRBJ2-7, with D possibly matching TRBD1 (6 bases). V lost 2 bases and J lost 4, with 6 bases in between. Germline V gives CDR1 MDHEN, CDR2 SYDVKM. This CDR3 has 12 amino acids. Here the CDR3 reads CASSLGQYEQYF. DNA of the CDR3: TGTGCCAGCAGTTTAGGACAGTACGAGCAGTACTTC.

The CDR3 coding sequence is TGCGCCAGCAGCCCCACCGGGACAGGGACCTACGAGCAGTACTTC. Its protein product is CASSPTGTGTYEQYF. The V call is TRBV5-1, the J call TRBJ2-7; 9 bases map to TRBD1. This CDR3 has 15 amino acids. Germline CDR1 and CDR2: SGHRS and YFSETQ. The V gene end was trimmed by 4 bases and the J gene end by 2 bases; junction bases not matched to a gene: 7.

This clone has only one observation. The chain recombines TRBV19 with TRBJ2-7; TRBD2 matches 8 bases. Germline CDR1 reads LNHDA; CDR2 reads SQIVND (reference sequence). This CDR3 contains 17 residues. Losses at the gene ends were 3 bases for V and 3 bases for J; bases not matched to a gene: 13. CDR3 in amino acids: CASSMGGSGSVSYEQYF. The CDR3 coding sequence is TGTGCCAGTAGTATGGGAGGCAGCGGGAGCGTAAGCTACGAGCAGTACTTC.

This clone has only one observation. This CDR3 is CASRNQGSNEKLFF. The CDR3 nucleotides are TGTGCCAGCAGGAACCAGGGGTCGAATGAAAAACTGTTTTTT. V is TRBV27 and J is TRBJ1-4; D is perhaps TRBD1 (6 bases). The V end was cut by 6 bases, the J end by 5 bases, with 13 bases between. CDR3 length: 14 amino acids. CDR1 is MNHEY, CDR2 SMNVEV, per germline (reference sequence).

The chain joins TRBV5-1 to TRBJ2-7, with TRBD1 matching over 8 bases. This CDR3 contains 14 residues. Germline V gene sequence: CDR1 SGHRS, CDR2 YFSETQ. Trimming removed 0 bases from V and 2 bases from J; junction bases left unmatched: 1. The CDR3 DNA sequence: TGCGCCAGCAGCTTGGGACAGGGGCCCTACGAGCAGTACTTC. Protein sequence: CASSLGQGPYEQYF. Variable domain in full (rest from reference TRBV5-1 and TRBJ2-7): KAGVTQTPRYLIKTRGQQVTLSCSPISGHRSVSWYQQTPGQGLQFLFEYFSETQRNKGNFPGRFSGRQFSNSRSEMNVSTLELGDSALYLCASSLGQGPYEQYFGPGTRLTVT.

The chain links TRBV6-1 to TRBJ2-1; 8 bases map to TRBD1. Germline-derived CDR1 and CDR2 are MNHNS and SASEGT. The V segment lost 7 bases and the J segment 6 bases; nucleotides outside the gene matches: 2. The CDR3 length is 12 residues. Written as DNA, the CDR3 is TGTGCCAGCAAGGACAGGGTCAATGAGCAGTTCTTC. Amino acids: CASKDRVNEQFF.

The chain carries TRBV11-2 and TRBJ2-3, with D perhaps matching TRBD1 (6 bases). CDR1 is SGHAT and CDR2 is FQNNGV in the germline V gene. This CDR3 has 15 amino acids. The V end lost 8 bases, the J end lost 1 base, and 16 bases lay between the germline ends. This CDR3 is CASGAQGGGTDTQYF. The CDR3 DNA follows: TGTGCCAGCGGAGCACAGGGCGGAGGCACAGATACGCAGTATTTT.

The chain recombines TRBV19 with TRBJ1-3; D perhaps matches TRBD1 (5 bases). CDR1 and CDR2 from the germline V gene are LNHDA and SQIVND (reference sequence). The CDR3 has 13 residues. V shed 5 bases and J shed 2 bases, with 7 bases lying between them. CDR3: CASSQQAGNTIYF. CDR3 sequence (DNA): TGTGCCAGTAGTCAACAGGCTGGAAACACCATATATTTT.

The chain uses TRBV14 and TRBJ2-2; 8 bases map to TRBD2. V trimming: 2 bases; J trimming: 7 bases; junction bases outside the gene matches: 9. The CDR3 is made up of 16 amino acids. Germline V gene sequence: CDR1 SGHDN, CDR2 FVKESK. Here the CDR3 DNA reads TGTGCCAGCAGCCAACTCGGGAGGGCGGACGGCGGGGAGCTGTTTTTT. Protein sequence: CASSQLGRADGGELFF.

The rearrangement uses TRBV5-6 and TRBJ2-3, with unresolved D. This CDR3 has 12 residues. V was cut by 2 bases and J by 5 bases, with 6 bases left in between. Germline lookup yields CDR1 SGHDT and CDR2 YYEEEE. For the CDR3, the DNA is TGTGCCAGCAGCTTAGCCCGAGATACGCAGTATTTT. This translates into CASSLARDTQYF.

V gene TRBV28 combines with J gene TRBJ1-1; no clear D. Germline-derived CDR1 and CDR2 are MDHEN and SYDVKM. The CDR3 is 18 amino acids. Trimming cost V 5 bases and J 1 base, with 23 bases left between them. This CDR3 reads CASSPVRRLLFGNTEAFF. The CDR3 coding sequence is TGTGCCAGCAGTCCTGTTCGCAGACTACTATTCGGGAACACTGAAGCTTTCTTT. The full variable domain, in which reference TRBV28 and TRBJ1-1 provide the parts outside the CDR3, is DVKVTQSSRYLVKRTGEKVFLECVQDMDHENMFWYRQDPGLGLRLIYFSYDVKMKEKGDIPEGYSVSREKKERFSLILESASTNQTSMYLCASSPVRRLLFGNTEAFFGQGTRLTVV.

The CDR3 loop is CASSPPVRVISTDTQYF. The CDR3 bases are TGTGCCAGCAGCCCGCCCGTCCGGGTGATTAGCACAGATACGCAGTATTTT. The chain combines TRBV11-1 with TRBJ2-3; D ambiguous. V lost 5 bases and J 0 bases, leaving 18 bases between the germline ends. Germline V gives CDR1 SGHAT, CDR2 FQDESV (reference sequence). The CDR3 contains 17 residues.

A few counts support this clone. The rearrangement uses TRBV11-2 and TRBJ1-4; D is unresolved. This CDR3 is built from 15 residues. CDR1 SGHAT and CDR2 FQNNGV come from the germline V gene. Trimming removed 1 base at V and 3 bases at J, with 9 bases between. CDR3 sequence reads: CASSLGGVPNEKLFF. In nucleotides, the CDR3 is TGTGCCAGCAGCTTAGGCGGGGTCCCTAATGAAAAACTGTTTTTT.

The chain employs TRBV25-1 and TRBJ1-1; 9 bases agree with TRBD1. V was clipped by 0 bases and J by 4 bases; unmatched bases: 9. The CDR3 length is 17 residues. The V gene's germline CDR1 is MGHDK and CDR2 SYGVNS. CDR3 bases: TGTGCCAGCAGTGAATATCCCACCTCACAGGGGGCCACTGAAGCTTTCTTT. Protein: CASSEYPTSQGATEAFF.

This chain links TRBV27 with TRBJ1-5; D uncertain. Deletions cut 6 bases from V and 0 bases from J, with 9 bases between. This CDR3 has 14 residues. From germline, CDR1 is MNHEY and CDR2 SMNVEV (reference sequence). The CDR3 nucleotides read TGTGCCAGCAGCCCTATAGATAGCAATCAGCCCCAGCATTTT. This codes for CASSPIDSNQPQHF.

The CDR3 loop reads CASSYSLGGDGEAFF. The CDR3 bases are TGTGCCAGCAGTTACTCGTTAGGGGGAGATGGTGAAGCTTTCTTT. This chain joins TRBV6-6 and TRBJ1-1; the D gene is possibly TRBD1 (6 bases). This CDR3 has 15 residues. The V end was cut by 0 bases, the J end by 7 bases, with 15 bases between. CDR1 MNHNY and CDR2 SVGAGI come from the germline V gene (reference sequence).

The chain combines TRBV19 with TRBJ2-4; 9 bases are shared with TRBD2. Germline loops: CDR1 LNHDA, CDR2 SQIVND (reference sequence). V lost 4 bases to trimming and J lost 6 bases; unmatched junction nucleotides: 4. The length of the CDR3 is 14 residues. The CDR3 DNA reads TGTGCCAGTAGTACCGGCGGGGGGGGAAACATTCAGTACTTC. Translating gives CASSTGGGGNIQYF.

The chain joins TRBV27 to TRBJ1-1; TRBD1 agrees at 7 bases. CDR1 and CDR2 (germline): MNHEY, SMNVEV (reference sequence). The J segment lost 1 base and the V segment lost 5 bases, leaving 4 bases of the junction unmatched. This CDR3 contains 14 residues. CDR3 nucleotides: TGTGCCAGCAGTAAGGGACAGCCGAACACTGAAGCTTTCTTT. Protein sequence: CASSKGQPNTEAFF.

The chain uses TRBV9 and TRBJ1-1; no clear D gene. V was cut by 0 bases and J by 8 bases, with 11 bases left in between. Germline CDR1 reads SGDLS; CDR2 reads YYNGEE. This CDR3 has 13 residues. This CDR3 reads CASSVDPRKEAFF. The CDR3 coding sequence is TGTGCCAGCAGCGTAGACCCTAGGAAGGAAGCTTTCTTT.

V gene TRBV5-1 combines with J gene TRBJ1-1; a weak D match, TRBD1 (5 bases). Germline loops: CDR1 SGHRS, CDR2 YFSETQ. CDR3 length equals 14 residues. V dropped 0 bases and J dropped 5 bases, with 11 bases sitting between them. The CDR3 region is CASSLDAGRTEAFF. The CDR3 nucleotides read TGCGCCAGCAGCTTGGATGCGGGGCGGACTGAAGCTTTCTTT.

V and J are TRBV28 and TRBJ1-5; no reliable D call. In germline, CDR1 is MDHEN, CDR2 SYDVKM. The length of the CDR3 is 16 residues. Trimming cost V 2 bases and J 0 bases, with 11 bases left between them. In nucleotides, the CDR3 is TGTGCCAGCAGTTTAGGAGGACTATTTAGCAATCAGCCCCAGCATTTT. It translates to CASSLGGLFSNQPQHF. Complete variable domain (other parts from reference TRBV28 and TRBJ1-5): DVKVTQSSRYLVKRTGEKVFLECVQDMDHENMFWYRQDPGLGLRLIYFSYDVKMKEKGDIPEGYSVSREKKERFSLILESASTNQTSMYLCASSLGGLFSNQPQHFGDGTRLSIL.

This clone was picked up a small number of times. Other DNA sequences in the same sample also yield this CDR3. This chain connects TRBV18 to TRBJ1-1; D is undetermined. The V and J ends lost 1 base and 4 bases respectively, with 7 bases between them. CDR3 length: 13 residues. CDR1 and CDR2 from the germline V gene are KGHSH and LQKENI. The CDR3 bases are TGTGCCAGCTCACCACAGGGAGGCACTGAAGCTTTCTTT. This encodes CASSPQGGTEAFF.

The rearrangement joins TRBV7-2 to TRBJ2-2, with 10 bases that match TRBD2. In germline, CDR1 is SGHTA, CDR2 FQGNSA. The CDR3 length is 18 residues. With V trimmed by 1 base and J by 6 bases, 11 bases remained unmatched. CDR3 in amino acids: CASSLEVLAGLIPGELFF. In nucleotides, the CDR3 is TGTGCCAGCAGCTTAGAGGTACTAGCGGGACTTATTCCCGGGGAGCTGTTTTTT. Supplemented by reference TRBV7-2 and TRBJ2-2, the full variable domain reads GAGVSQSPSNKVTEKGKDVELRCDPISGHTALYWYRQSLGQGLEFLIYFQGNSAPDKSGLPSDRFSAERTGGSVSTLTIQRTQQEDSAVYLCASSLEVLAGLIPGELFFGEGSRLTVL.

The chain joins TRBV7-9 to TRBJ2-5; maybe TRBD2 (6 bases). The CDR3 length is 17 residues. V lost 5 bases and J 2 bases, leaving 21 bases between the germline ends. Germline CDR1 is SEHNR and CDR2 is FQNEAQ (reference sequence). This CDR3 reads CASSLPRGGTPQETQYF. In nucleotides, the CDR3 is TGTGCCAGCAGCCTCCCTCGAGGAGGGACCCCGCAAGAGACCCAGTACTTC.

The chain is built from TRBV25-1 and TRBJ2-2; D call uncertain. V lost 4 bases and J lost 0, with 9 bases in between. Germline CDR1 and CDR2: MGHDK and SYGVNS. The CDR3 runs to 15 residues. This CDR3 reads CASSVNQANTGELFF. CDR3 nucleotides: TGTGCCAGCAGTGTTAACCAGGCGAACACCGGGGAGCTGTTTTTT. Drawing the rest from reference TRBV25-1 and TRBJ2-2, the complete variable domain is EADIYQTPRYLVIGTGKKITLECSQTMGHDKMYWYQQDPGMELHLIHYSYGVNSTEKGDLSSESTVSRIRTEHFPLTLESARPSHTSQYLCASSVNQANTGELFFGEGSRLTVL.

J is TRBJ1-2 and V is TRBV19, with 7 bases identical to TRBD1. Germline lookup yields CDR1 LNHDA and CDR2 SQIVND (reference sequence). The CDR3 contains 14 residues. The junction had 11 bases not matched to a gene; V was cut back by 5 bases and J by 8 bases. The CDR3 loop reads CASSARDRPYGYTF. For the CDR3, the DNA is TGTGCCAGTAGTGCGAGGGACAGACCATACGGCTACACCTTC.

This chain connects TRBV5-1 to TRBJ2-5; TRBD2 matches 9 bases. CDR1 and CDR2 from the germline V gene are SGHRS and YFSETQ. Germline trimming cut 4 bases from V and 1 base from J; bases unmatched to any gene: 8. CDR3 length: 16 residues. CDR3 in DNA: TGCGCCAGCAGCCTTGGAGCGGGAGGCATCCAAGAGACCCAGTACTTC. This translates into CASSLGAGGIQETQYF.

The rearrangement links TRBV28 to TRBJ1-2; possible D gene TRBD1, 6 bases. V lost 5 bases and J lost 3, with 13 bases in between. The CDR3 extends over 14 amino acids. Germline CDR1 and CDR2: MDHEN and SYDVKM. For the CDR3, the DNA is TGTGCCAGCAGTCCCCAGGGGCTGGACTATGGCTACACCTTC. Translating gives CASSPQGLDYGYTF.

This chain links TRBV27 with TRBJ1-2; 8 positions agree with TRBD1. Germline values: CDR1 MNHEY, CDR2 SMNVEV (reference sequence). V was pared by 3 bases and J by 7 bases, with 4 bases of the junction left unmatched. This CDR3 region has 13 residues. This chain's CDR3 is CASSFQGALGYTF. The CDR3 coding sequence is TGTGCCAGCAGTTTTCAGGGGGCGCTTGGCTACACCTTC.